These T cell receptor beta chains were read from a single sample in a study of cytomegalovirus exposure and HLA in healthy donors. Data came from immunoSEQ multiplex PCR; TCRdb stores just in-frame clones and leaves some out. The sample shows approximately 230,000 clones, approximately 84% of them seen only once. Specimen: PBMCs. The source is a young man in good health and CMV-seropositive. CDR3s include the opening cysteine and the closing phenylalanine or tryptophan. The D gene is left open where the match is weak. Not all rows give a size; the values are once, few, many and, for expanded clones, a class.

v_gene: TRBV7-9; j_gene: TRBJ2-7; abundance: -; d_gene: TRBD2; CDR3aa: CASSSGLGNEQYF; CDR3nt: TGTGCCAGCAGCTCGGGACTAGGCAACGAGCAGTACTTC
v_gene: TRBV7-9; j_gene: TRBJ1-2; abundance: -; d_gene: -; CDR3aa: CASSPPGIYPINGYTF; CDR3nt: TGTGCCAGCAGCCCCCCCGGGATCTATCCTATAAATGGCTACACCTTC
v_gene: TRBV28; j_gene: TRBJ2-7; abundance: -; d_gene: TRBD1; CDR3aa: CASSLWGLKTGGPHEQYF; CDR3nt: TGTGCCAGCAGTTTATGGGGTTTGAAGACAGGGGGCCCCCACGAGCAGTACTTC
v_gene: TRBV4-2; j_gene: TRBJ1-2; abundance: -; d_gene: -; CDR3aa: CASSQGVGGYGYTF; CDR3nt: TGTGCCAGCAGCCAAGGAGTGGGGGGCTATGGCTACACCTTC
v_gene: TRBV5-4; j_gene: TRBJ2-1; abundance: -; d_gene: -; CDR3aa: CASSLAVGEQFF; CDR3nt: TGTGCCAGCAGCTTAGCAGTCGGTGAGCAGTTCTTC
v_gene: TRBV6-1; j_gene: TRBJ2-3; abundance: -; d_gene: -; CDR3aa: CASSVDFLTDTQYF; CDR3nt: TGTGCCAGCAGTGTGGACTTTTTGACAGATACGCAGTATTTT
v_gene: TRBV5-6; j_gene: TRBJ2-3; abundance: -; d_gene: -; CDR3aa: CASSLARARDRATQYF; CDR3nt: TGTGCCAGCAGCTTGGCCAGGGCTAGGGATCGGGCTACGCAGTATTTT
v_gene: TRBV10-3; j_gene: TRBJ2-2; abundance: -; d_gene: -; CDR3aa: CATLLKPNTGELFF; CDR3nt: TGTGCCACCCTACTAAAGCCGAACACCGGGGAGCTGTTTTTT
v_gene: TRBV28; j_gene: TRBJ1-1; abundance: -; d_gene: -; CDR3aa: CASSLAQGRNTEAFF; CDR3nt: TGTGCCAGCAGTTTGGCCCAGGGCAGAAACACTGAAGCTTTCTTT
v_gene: TRBV9; j_gene: TRBJ2-5; abundance: -; d_gene: TRBD2; CDR3aa: CASSLLAGVQETQYF; CDR3nt: TGTGCCAGCAGCTTACTAGCGGGAGTGCAAGAGACCCAGTACTTC
v_gene: TRBV18; j_gene: TRBJ1-2; abundance: -; d_gene: TRBD1; CDR3aa: CASSPNRGDYGYTF; CDR3nt: TGTGCCAGCTCACCAAACAGGGGCGACTATGGCTACACCTTC
v_gene: TRBV27; j_gene: TRBJ1-2; abundance: once; d_gene: -; CDR3aa: CASSYTPHYGYTF; CDR3nt: TGTGCCAGCAGTTACACACCCCACTATGGCTACACCTTC
v_gene: TRBV6-5; j_gene: TRBJ2-7; abundance: -; d_gene: TRBD1; CDR3aa: CASRKGQTYEQYF; CDR3nt: TGTGCCAGCAGAAAGGGACAGACCTACGAGCAGTACTTC
v_gene: TRBV1; j_gene: TRBJ2-1; abundance: -; d_gene: -; CDR3aa: CTSSQGRAHEQFF; CDR3nt: TGCACCAGCAGCCAGGGCAGGGCCCATGAGCAGTTCTTC
v_gene: TRBV4-1; j_gene: TRBJ1-1; abundance: once; d_gene: -; CDR3aa: CASSQPWALGTEAFF; CDR3nt: TGCGCCAGCAGCCAACCTTGGGCCTTGGGGACTGAAGCTTTCTTT
v_gene: TRBV29-1; j_gene: TRBJ2-2; abundance: -; d_gene: TRBD2; CDR3aa: CSEGGTSDTGELFF; CDR3nt: TGCAGCGAAGGAGGGACTAGCGACACCGGGGAGCTGTTTTTT
v_gene: TRBV25-1; j_gene: TRBJ2-3; abundance: -; d_gene: TRBD2; CDR3aa: CASRETSVVADTQYF; CDR3nt: TGTGCCAGCAGGGAGACTAGCGTGGTGGCAGATACGCAGTATTTT
v_gene: TRBV27; j_gene: TRBJ2-2; abundance: -; d_gene: -; CDR3aa: CASSLSIPGTGELFF; CDR3nt: TGTGCCAGCAGTTTGTCAATTCCTGGCACCGGGGAGCTGTTTTTT
v_gene: TRBV19; j_gene: TRBJ2-1; abundance: -; d_gene: -; CDR3aa: CASSEPRSSYNEQFF; CDR3nt: TGTGCCAGTAGCGAACCAAGGAGTTCCTACAATGAGCAGTTCTTC
v_gene: TRBV2; j_gene: TRBJ2-3; abundance: -; d_gene: -; CDR3aa: CASRETRGGDTQYF; CDR3nt: TGTGCCAGCAGAGAAACTAGGGGGGGAGATACGCAGTATTTT
v_gene: TRBV28; j_gene: TRBJ1-4; abundance: -; d_gene: -; CDR3aa: CASSLKTGAGEKLFF; CDR3nt: TGTGCCAGCAGCTTAAAGACAGGAGCGGGTGAAAAACTGTTTTTT
v_gene: TRBV11-2; j_gene: TRBJ2-2; abundance: -; d_gene: TRBD1; CDR3aa: CATAGGLTGELFF; CDR3nt: TGTGCCACCGCAGGGGGCCTCACCGGGGAGCTGTTTTTT
v_gene: TRBV6-5; j_gene: TRBJ1-2; abundance: -; d_gene: -; CDR3aa: CASTKSGGFGYTF; CDR3nt: TGTGCCAGCACCAAAAGTGGGGGGTTTGGCTACACCTTC
v_gene: TRBV4-2; j_gene: TRBJ2-1; abundance: -; d_gene: -; CDR3aa: CASSRFSPQLTSYNEQFF; CDR3nt: TGTGCCAGCAGCCGCTTCTCCCCACAGTTAACATCCTACAATGAGCAGTTCTTC
v_gene: TRBV7-9; j_gene: TRBJ1-1; abundance: -; d_gene: -; CDR3aa: CASSRRESDTEAFF; CDR3nt: TGTGCCAGCAGCCGACGGGAGAGCGACACTGAAGCTTTCTTT
v_gene: TRBV2; j_gene: TRBJ1-2; abundance: many; d_gene: -; CDR3aa: CASSDWGGLTPYGYTF; CDR3nt: TGTGCCAGCAGTGACTGGGGGGGCCTTACCCCGTATGGCTACACCTTC
v_gene: TRBV5-4; j_gene: TRBJ2-7; abundance: -; d_gene: -; CDR3aa: CASSLLQLGESHYEQYF; CDR3nt: TGTGCCAGCAGCTTGCTCCAACTAGGAGAGTCCCACTACGAGCAGTACTTC
v_gene: TRBV7-6; j_gene: TRBJ2-2; abundance: -; d_gene: -; CDR3aa: CASSFGTHTGELFF; CDR3nt: TGTGCCAGCAGCTTCGGGACACACACCGGGGAGCTGTTTTTT
v_gene: TRBV2; j_gene: TRBJ1-1; abundance: -; d_gene: -; CDR3aa: CASRQPNTEAFF; CDR3nt: TGTGCCAGCAGACAGCCGAACACTGAAGCTTTCTTT
v_gene: TRBV5-1; j_gene: TRBJ2-2; abundance: -; d_gene: TRBD1; CDR3aa: CASSLDRVPGELFF; CDR3nt: TGCGCCAGCAGTTTGGACAGGGTCCCGGGGGAGCTGTTTTTT
v_gene: TRBV7-2; j_gene: TRBJ2-7; abundance: -; d_gene: TRBD2; CDR3aa: CASRTSGNFLYEQYF; CDR3nt: TGTGCCAGCCGGACTAGCGGGAACTTCTTGTACGAGCAGTACTTC
v_gene: TRBV7-9; j_gene: TRBJ1-2; abundance: -; d_gene: -; CDR3aa: CASSPPGVGYGYTF; CDR3nt: TGTGCCAGCAGTCCCCCCGGGGTGGGCTATGGCTACACCTTC
v_gene: TRBV7-9; j_gene: TRBJ1-1; abundance: few; d_gene: -; CDR3aa: CASSLETEAFF; CDR3nt: TGTGCCAGCAGCTTAGAAACTGAAGCTTTCTTT
v_gene: TRBV9; j_gene: TRBJ1-2; abundance: few; d_gene: -; CDR3aa: CASSPGDGPYGYTF; CDR3nt: TGTGCCAGCAGCCCAGGGGACGGACCGTATGGCTACACCTTC
v_gene: TRBV9; j_gene: TRBJ1-2; abundance: -; d_gene: -; CDR3aa: CASSATEPIRGYTF; CDR3nt: TGTGCCAGCAGCGCCACAGAACCTATAAGGGGCTACACCTTC
v_gene: TRBV2; j_gene: TRBJ2-7; abundance: -; d_gene: TRBD1; CDR3aa: CASSIGRDRGHEQYF; CDR3nt: TGTGCCAGCAGTATCGGCCGGGACAGGGGCCACGAGCAGTACTTC